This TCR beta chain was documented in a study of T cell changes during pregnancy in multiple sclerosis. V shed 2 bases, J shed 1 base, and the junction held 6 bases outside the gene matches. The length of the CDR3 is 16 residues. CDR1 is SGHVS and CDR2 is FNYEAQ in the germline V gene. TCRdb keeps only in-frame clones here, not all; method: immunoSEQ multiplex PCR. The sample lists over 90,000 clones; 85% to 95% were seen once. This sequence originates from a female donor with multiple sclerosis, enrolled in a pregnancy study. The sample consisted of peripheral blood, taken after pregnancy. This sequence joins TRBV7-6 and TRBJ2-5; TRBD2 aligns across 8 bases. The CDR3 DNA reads TGTGCCAGCAGCTTAAACGGACTAGCCCCCCAAGAGACCCAGTACTTC. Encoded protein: CASSLNGLAPQETQYF.